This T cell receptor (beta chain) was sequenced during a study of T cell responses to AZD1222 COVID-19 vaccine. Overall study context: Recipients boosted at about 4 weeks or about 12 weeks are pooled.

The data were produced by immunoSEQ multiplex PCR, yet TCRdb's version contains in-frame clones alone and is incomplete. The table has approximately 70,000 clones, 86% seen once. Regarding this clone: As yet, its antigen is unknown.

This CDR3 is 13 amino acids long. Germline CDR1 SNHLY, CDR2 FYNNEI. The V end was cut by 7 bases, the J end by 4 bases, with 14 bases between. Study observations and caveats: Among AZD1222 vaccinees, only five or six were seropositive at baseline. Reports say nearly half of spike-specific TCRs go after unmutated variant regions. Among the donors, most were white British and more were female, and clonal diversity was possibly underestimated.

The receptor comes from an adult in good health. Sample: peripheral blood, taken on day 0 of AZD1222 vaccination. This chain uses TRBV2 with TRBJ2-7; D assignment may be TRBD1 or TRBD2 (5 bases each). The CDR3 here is CASKGPSGYEQYF. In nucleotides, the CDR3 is TGTGCCAGCAAGGGACCCTCTGGGTACGAGCAGTACTTC. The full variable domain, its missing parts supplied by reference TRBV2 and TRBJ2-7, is EPEVTQTPSHQVTQMGQEVILRCVPISNHLYFYWYRQILGQKVEFLVSFYNNEISEKSEIFDDQFSVERPDGSNFTLKIRSTKLEDSAMYFCASKGPSGYEQYFGPGTRLTVT.